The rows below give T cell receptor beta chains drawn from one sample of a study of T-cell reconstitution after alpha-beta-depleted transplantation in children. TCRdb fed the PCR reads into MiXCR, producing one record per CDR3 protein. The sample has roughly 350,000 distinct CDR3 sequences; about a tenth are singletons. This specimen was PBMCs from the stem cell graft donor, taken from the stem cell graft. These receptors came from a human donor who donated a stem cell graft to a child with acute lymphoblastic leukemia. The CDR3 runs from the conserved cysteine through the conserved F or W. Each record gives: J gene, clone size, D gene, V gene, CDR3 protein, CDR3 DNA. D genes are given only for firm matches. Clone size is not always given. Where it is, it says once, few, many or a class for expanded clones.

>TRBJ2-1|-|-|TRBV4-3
CASSQDPTSYNEQFF
TGCGCCAGCAGCCAAGATCCTACGTCCTACAATGAGCAGTTCTTC
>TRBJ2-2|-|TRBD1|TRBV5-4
CASSKDRAGTGELFF
TGTGCCAGCAGCAAGGACAGGGCTGGCACCGGGGAGCTGTTTTTT
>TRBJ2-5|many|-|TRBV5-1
CASMAENAQYF
TGCGCCAGCATGGCCGAAAACGCCCAGTACTTC
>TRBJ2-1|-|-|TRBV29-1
CSGSKGNEQFF
TGCAGCGGATCCAAGGGAAATGAGCAGTTCTTC
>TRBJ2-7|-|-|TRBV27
CASSLKGEQYF
TGTGCCAGCAGTTTAAAGGGCGAGCAGTACTTC
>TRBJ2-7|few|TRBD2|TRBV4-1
CASAFESLAGGPGYEQYF
TGCGCCAGCGCCTTCGAGTCACTAGCGGGAGGGCCTGGGTACGAGCAGTACTTC
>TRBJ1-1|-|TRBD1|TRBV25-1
CASSDRMYGTGEAFF
TGTGCCAGCAGTGACCGAATGTACGGGACAGGTGAAGCTTTCTTT
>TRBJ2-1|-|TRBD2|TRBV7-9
CASSSTPTSGSYEQFF
TGTGCCAGCAGCTCGACCCCGACTAGCGGGAGCTATGAGCAGTTCTTC
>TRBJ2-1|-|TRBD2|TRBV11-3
CASSPGRAYDEQFF
TGTGCCAGCAGCCCCGGGAGGGCCTACGATGAGCAGTTCTTC
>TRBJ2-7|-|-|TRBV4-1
CASSLQEVGAYEQYF
TGCGCCAGCAGCCTCCAGGAGGTAGGGGCGTACGAGCAGTACTTC
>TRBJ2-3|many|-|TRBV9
CASSGRLVSDTQYF
TGTGCCAGCAGCGGACGACTAGTATCAGATACGCAGTATTTT
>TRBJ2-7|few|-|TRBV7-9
CASSSKAFTAYF
TGTGCCAGCAGCTCGAAGGCGTTTACCGCCTACTTC
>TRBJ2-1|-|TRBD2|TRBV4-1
CASRHITAGESYNEQFF
TGCGCCAGCAGACATATAACAGCGGGAGAAAGCTACAATGAGCAGTTCTTC
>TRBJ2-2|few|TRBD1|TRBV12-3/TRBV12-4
CASSPHLGQGGTGELFF
TGTGCCAGCAGCCCGCACCTTGGACAGGGGGGCACCGGGGAGCTGTTTTTT
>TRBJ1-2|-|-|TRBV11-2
CASSLEPTAPYGYTF
TGTGCCAGCAGCTTAGAACCGACAGCCCCTTATGGCTACACCTTC
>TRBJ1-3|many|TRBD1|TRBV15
CATARDRGNTIYF
TGTGCCACAGCGCGGGACAGAGGAAACACCATATATTTT
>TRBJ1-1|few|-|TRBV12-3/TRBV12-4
CASRAEGLNTEAFF
TGTGCCAGCAGAGCGGAGGGGTTGAACACTGAAGCTTTCTTT
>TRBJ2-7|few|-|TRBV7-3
CASSPLGPGDEQYF
TGTGCCAGCAGCCCGCTGGGGCCAGGGGACGAGCAGTACTTC
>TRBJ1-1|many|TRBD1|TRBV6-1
CASSASGGMNTEAFF
TGTGCCAGCAGTGCCTCAGGGGGAATGAACACTGAAGCTTTCTTT
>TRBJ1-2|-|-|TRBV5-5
CASSLAGSSYGYTF
TGTGCCAGCAGCTTGGCAGGGTCCAGCTATGGCTACACCTTC
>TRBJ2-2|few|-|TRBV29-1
CSVDLRTRTGPNTGELFF
TGCAGCGTTGACCTCCGTACCCGTACAGGTCCGAACACCGGGGAGCTGTTTTTT
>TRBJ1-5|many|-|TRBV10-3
CAISESRGGQPQHF
TGTGCCATCAGTGAGTCAAGGGGCGGTCAGCCCCAGCATTTT
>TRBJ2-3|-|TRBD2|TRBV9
CASSVAIAGLASPDTQYF
TGTGCCAGCAGCGTAGCAATCGCGGGACTAGCTAGCCCAGATACGCAGTATTTT
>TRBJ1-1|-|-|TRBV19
CANKGQLNTEAFF
TGTGCCAACAAGGGACAATTGAACACTGAAGCTTTCTTT
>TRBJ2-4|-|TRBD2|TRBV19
CASSRAGAGASQAKNIQYF
TGTGCCAGTAGTAGGGCCGGGGCGGGAGCGAGTCAAGCCAAAAACATTCAGTACTTC
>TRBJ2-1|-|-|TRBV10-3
CAISDGSSRGTIF
TGTGCCATCAGTGACGGGTCGTCTCGAGGGACGATCTTC
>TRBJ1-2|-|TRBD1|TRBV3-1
CASSLRTGGVGYTF
TGTGCCAGCAGCCTCAGGACAGGGGGTGTTGGCTACACCTTC
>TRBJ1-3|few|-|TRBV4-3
CASSQESSGNTIYF
TGCGCCAGCAGCCAGGAGAGCTCTGGAAACACCATATATTTT
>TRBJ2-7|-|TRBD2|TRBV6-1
CASTTFPASGNYEQYF
TGTGCCAGCACCACCTTCCCTGCTAGCGGGAACTACGAGCAGTACTTC
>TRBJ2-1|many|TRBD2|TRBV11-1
CASSSVAGGLLSYNEQFF
TGTGCCAGCAGCTCCGTAGCGGGAGGCCTCTTATCCTACAATGAGCAGTTCTTC
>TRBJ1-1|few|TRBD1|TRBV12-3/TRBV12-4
CASSSYPGTGGMNTEAFF
TGTGCCAGCAGTTCCTACCCGGGGACAGGGGGAATGAACACTGAAGCTTTCTTT
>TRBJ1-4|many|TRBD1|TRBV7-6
CASSLEAPGTGGRNEKLFF
TGTGCCAGCAGCTTAGAGGCCCCCGGGACAGGGGGTAGAAATGAAAAACTGTTTTTT
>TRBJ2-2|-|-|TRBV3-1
CASTQDSGLLTNTGELFF
TGTGCCAGCACCCAAGATTCGGGACTTTTAACGAACACCGGGGAGCTGTTTTTT